This T cell receptor beta chain was recorded in a study of beta chain features in type 1 diabetes. Turning to this clone: As yet, its antigen is unknown.

The study, taken as a whole, reports: For type 1 diabetes patients, VDJ junctions showed fewer insertions and more deletions. People with Type 1 diabetes carried modestly yet significantly shorter TCRB CDR3s in all four CD4+ subsets.

Germline V lookup: CDR1 MNHEY, CDR2 SVGAGI. V gave up 4 bases and J gave up 0 bases, with 13 bases separating them. This CDR3 has 15 residues. Expressed TCRB transcripts got sequenced, as all isolated RNA was reverse transcribed. Sequencing used immunoSEQ multiplex PCR; TCRdb keeps in-frame clones, though not all of them. The sample has about 660,000 clones; roughly an eighth are singletons. This TCR was recovered from a man aged 18 to 30 with type 1 diabetes. Sequencing was performed on naive CD4+ T cells from blood. The J gene is TRBJ2-7, the V gene TRBV6-5, with D perhaps matching TRBD1 (6 bases). The CDR3 protein is CASSSRTARSYEQYF. CDR3 sequence (DNA): TGTGCCAGCAGTTCTCGGACAGCCCGCTCCTACGAGCAGTACTTC.